A single sample gave rise to the 2 T cell receptor beta chains below, sequenced in a study of T cells in women clearing cervical HPV infection. Here immunoSEQ multiplex PCR was the method, and the copy in TCRdb shows in-frame clones only, minus some. Its listing shows some 40,000 clones. Sequencing was performed on blood buffy coat. The receptors derive from a woman between 18 and 75 years old with a cervical HPV16 infection that either progressed to CIN3+ or cleared (not recorded which).

The sequenced CDR3 bases are TGCGCCAGCAGTTCCGGGACAGGGGCCTATGGC. This gives the protein CASSSGTGAYG. The CDR3 in its entirety is CASSSGTGAYGYTF. The gene calls are TRBV5-1 and TRBJ1-2; TRBD1 agrees at 10 bases. The read comes to an end 3 residues before the CDR3 does, leaving the germline J gene to fill in the end. The ends lost 5 bases at V and 4 bases at J; junction bases unmatched: 5. The CDR3 extends over 14 amino acids. From germline, CDR1 is SGHRS and CDR2 YFSETQ.

A note on this clone: Read coverage stops 3 residues before the CDR3 terminus; the germline J gene supplies the remainder. This chain joins TRBV7-3 and TRBJ1-6; D ambiguous. Per the germline V gene, CDR1 is SGHTA and CDR2 is FQGTGA. The CDR3 covers 13 residues. Trimming removed 5 bases at V and 8 bases at J, with 10 bases between. The sequenced CDR3 bases are TGTGCCAGCAGCAGCCGCCCTGATTCACCC. This encodes CASSSRPDSP. The complete CDR3 reads CASSSRPDSPLHF.